This T cell receptor beta chain was found in a study of OX40 agonist ivuxolimab in advanced cancers. In the study overall: Patients undergoing dose escalation presented with hepatocellular carcinoma, melanoma, renal cell or head and neck cancer.

Some clones are missing from TCRdb's copy, which holds only in-frame ones; the method was immunoSEQ multiplex PCR. The sample gives 60,000 to 100,000 clones, roughly 87% of which show up once; 0.24% is in the top ten. Details on this clone: The antigen is undetermined.

Patients were ineligible given autoimmune disease history or systemic immunosuppression. This CDR3 comprises 15 residues. Per the germline V gene, CDR1 is KGHSH and CDR2 is LQKENI. Trimming left V 5 bases short and J 4 bases short, with 15 bases between. Whole-study findings and limits: In the 0.1 to 3.0 mg/kg range, CD4+ and CD8+ blood T cells had expanded clonally by week 6. Normalized T-cell clonal expansion was also low in some nonresponders.

This sequence was found in an adult with an advanced solid tumor such as melanoma, head and neck, liver or kidney cancer. This chain connects TRBV18 to TRBJ1-5; tentatively, D is TRBD1 (5 bases). This specimen consisted of CD4+ or CD8+ T cells sorted from blood, obtained in a trial of the OX40 agonist ivuxolimab. CDR3 in amino acids: CASSRLGDSNQPQHF. The CDR3 bases are TGTGCCAGCTCAAGGTTGGGGGACTCAAATCAGCCCCAGCATTTT.